This T cell receptor (beta chain) was recovered during a study of blood T cell repertoires in COVID-19. This clone was found once. Per germline, CDR1 MGHRA and CDR2 YSYEKL. Trimming removed 2 bases at V and 2 bases at J, with 6 bases between. CDR3 length: 13 amino acids. The data were produced by immunoSEQ multiplex PCR, yet TCRdb's version contains in-frame clones alone and is incomplete. The sample yields about 120,000 clones, over 70% seen once. This chain joins TRBV4-1 and TRBJ1-2; D perhaps matches TRBD1 (5 bases). The sample was peripheral blood. The receptor comes from a woman in her 70s with acute or convalescent COVID-19. The CDR3 sequence: CASSQPGNYGYTF. The CDR3 DNA follows: TGCGCCAGCAGCCAACCAGGGAACTATGGCTACACCTTC.